This T cell receptor (beta chain) appears in the sequencing data of a study of neurological immune-mediated disorders. Specified time point: longitudinal time-point 1 (baseline). The study built unsorted libraries from 2 million PBMCs kept at -80 C. This clonotype was picked up many times. Antigen specificity is unknown. Study outcomes and limitations: Among expanded clones, no CDR3 amino acid sequences were shared across subjects, a pattern suggesting private repertoires in all groups.

Trimming cost V 9 bases and J 5 bases, with 11 bases left between them. The germline V gene has CDR1 SGHRS and CDR2 YFSETQ. CDR3 size: 12 residues. The cDNA was generated by 5'RACE with 10-nucleotide random UMIs. TCRdb reanalysed the 5' RACE reads using MiXCR and keeps one entry per CDR3 protein. The table has approximately 53,000 distinct CDR3 sequences, more than 8% seen once. The TCR was taken from a woman aged 35 to 49 in good health. The rearrangement joins TRBV5-1 to TRBJ2-2; maybe TRBD1 (6 bases). Source material: PBMCs. As DNA, the CDR3 is TGCGCCACCACAGGGATTACCGGGGAGCTGTTTTTT. It specifies CATTGITGELFF. Filled out from reference TRBV5-1 and TRBJ2-2, the complete variable domain reads KAGVTQTPRYLIKTRGQQVTLSCSPISGHRSVSWYQQTPGQGLQFLFEYFSETQRNKGNFPGRFSGRQFSNSRSEMNVSTLELGDSALYLCATTGITGELFFGEGSRLTVL.